The 19 T cell receptor beta chains given below trace back to one sample, sequenced in a study of Ad26.COV2.S vaccination and SARS-CoV-2 variants. TCRdb's table, derived via immunoSEQ multiplex PCR, lists solely in-frame clones and lacks some. The top ten hold around 4.5% of the sample, which has about 440,000 clones, about 90% seen once. Treatment specified: some 19 received Ad26.COV2.S at low or high dose, single or two shots; roughly five received placebo; per-sample allocation not given. The samples date from day 63 after the first vaccine or placebo injection. The starting material was peripheral blood, obtained in a trial of Ad26.COV2.S vaccine versus placebo. These receptors all come from a person aged 18-65 years who received the Ad26.COV2.S COVID-19 vaccine or a placebo.

This clone was observed once. The chain is built from TRBV4-2 and TRBJ2-6; D call uncertain. Germline CDR1 is LGHNA and CDR2 is YNFKEQ. The CDR3 totals 19 residues. The ends were cut back, 2 bases at V and 0 bases at J, with 17 bases in the middle. In DNA form, the CDR3 reads TGTGCCAGCAGCCAAATCCCAATCCAGGCTTACTCTGGGGCCAACGTCCTGACTTTC. Translated, it gives CASSQIPIQAYSGANVLTF.

This clone showed up just a few times. The rearrangement uses TRBV6-5 and TRBJ1-3, with D tentatively TRBD1 (5 bases). This CDR3 comprises 15 residues. V was cut by 5 bases and J by 0 bases, with 11 bases left in between. Per the germline V gene, CDR1 is MNHEY and CDR2 is SVGAGI. CDR3 in amino acids: CASSRDSGSGNTIYF. The CDR3 DNA follows: TGTGCCAGCAGTAGAGACAGCGGCTCTGGAAACACCATATATTTT.

V gene TRBV13 combines with J gene TRBJ2-7, with 7 bases matching TRBD2. Germline assignment: CDR1 PRHDT and CDR2 FYEKMQ (reference sequence). J was trimmed by 7 bases and V by 8 bases; bases with no gene match: 8. CDR3 size: 12 residues. The CDR3 spells CASAGYGGEQYF. CDR3 bases: TGTGCCAGCGCTGGGTACGGGGGGGAGCAGTACTTC. The whole variable domain, filled in from reference TRBV13 and TRBJ2-7, reads AAGVIQSPRHLIKEKRETATLKCYPIPRHDTVYWYQQGPGQDPQFLISFYEKMQSDKGSIPDRFSAQQFSDYHSELNMSSLELGDSALYFCASAGYGGEQYFGPGTRLTVT.

The rearrangement joins TRBV24-1 to TRBJ2-5; D not resolved. The CDR3 length is 13 residues. Germline V gene lookup returns CDR1 KGHDR and CDR2 SFDVKD. V lost 2 bases, J lost 4 bases, and 7 bases lay in between. In DNA, the CDR3 is TGTGCCACCAGTGATTCTCGGGTAGAGACCCAGTACTTC. Encoded protein: CATSDSRVETQYF.

V gene TRBV7-8 combines with J gene TRBJ1-1; D is unresolved. This CDR3 has 13 amino acids. Trimming left V 3 bases short and J 3 bases short, with 8 bases between. The V gene's germline CDR1 is SGHVS and CDR2 FQNEAQ. CDR3 in DNA: TGTGCCAGCAGCTTGAGCCGGGACACTGAAGCTTTCTTT. The encoded protein is CASSLSRDTEAFF.

The V and J genes are TRBV15 and TRBJ2-1; D possibly uses TRBD1 or TRBD2 (5 bases each). The CDR3 is made up of 14 amino acids. Trimming pared 0 bases from V and 8 bases from J, leaving 11 bases between. Germline V gene lookup returns CDR1 LNHNV and CDR2 YYDKDF (reference sequence). The CDR3 is CATSRDRGVDEQFF. CDR3 sequence (DNA): TGTGCCACCAGCAGAGACCGGGGCGTGGATGAGCAGTTCTTC.

DNA for the CDR3: TGCGCCAGCAGCCAAGGACTAGCGGGATTGAGCGAGCAGTTCTTC. Translated, it gives CASSQGLAGLSEQFF. The V call is TRBV4-3, the J call TRBJ2-1, with 11 bases matching TRBD2. Trimming cost V 1 base and J 10 bases; bases outside gene matches: 6. The length of the CDR3 is 15 residues. Looked up from germline, CDR1 is LGHNA and CDR2 is YSLEER.

The CDR3 is CASSLGQVPGEQYF. The CDR3 nucleotides read TGCGCCAGCAGCTTGGGACAGGTCCCTGGCGAGCAGTACTTC. This sequence joins TRBV5-1 and TRBJ2-7, with D possibly being TRBD1 (6 bases). Germline values: CDR1 SGHRS, CDR2 YFSETQ. The V gene lost 0 bases and the J gene lost 6 bases, with 13 bases spanning the gap. The CDR3 length is 14 residues.

The V call is TRBV5-1, the J call TRBJ2-3; D uncertain. V lost 2 bases to trimming and J lost 8 bases, with 18 bases between them. In germline, CDR1 is SGHRS, CDR2 YFSETQ. CDR3 size: 15 residues. DNA for the CDR3: TGCGCCAGCAGCTTACTATCCCGTGAGACTGGTACGCAGTATTTT. This encodes CASSLLSRETGTQYF.

The chain uses TRBV7-9 and TRBJ2-7, with a tentative D call TRBD2 (5 bases). Germline V gene lookup returns CDR1 SEHNR and CDR2 FQNEAQ (reference sequence). The V end lost 4 bases, the J end lost 4 bases, and 17 bases lay between the germline ends. The CDR3 runs 15 residues. The chain's CDR3 is CASSSGYGGLYEQYF. Written as DNA, the CDR3 is TGTGCCAGCAGCTCCGGCTACGGCGGGCTATACGAGCAGTACTTC.

This clone is a singleton in its sample. The CDR3 is CASSPLAGVGTDTQYF. The CDR3 DNA is TGTGCCAGCAGTCCTCTAGCGGGAGTGGGCACAGATACGCAGTATTTT. V and J are TRBV28 and TRBJ2-3; 10 positions match TRBD2. The CDR3 runs to 16 residues. Germline V gives CDR1 MDHEN, CDR2 SYDVKM. After removal of 5 bases from V and 1 base from J, the junction contained 6 bases not matched to a gene.

V is TRBV9 and J is TRBJ2-3; D is possibly TRBD2 (6 bases). With 0 bases removed from V and 2 bases from J, the gap between germline ends came to 13 bases. This CDR3 is 16 amino acids long. Germline V CDR1 and CDR2: SGDLS, YYNGEE. The CDR3 sequence: CASSVGERALTDTQYF. CDR3 bases: TGTGCCAGCAGCGTAGGAGAGCGGGCACTCACAGATACGCAGTATTTT.

This clone was seen just once. The V gene is TRBV11-2, the J gene TRBJ1-1; weak D call: TRBD1 (6 bases). Germline V gene data show CDR1 as SGHAT and CDR2 as FQNNGV. The length of the CDR3 is 16 residues. The V end was cut by 1 base, the J end by 2 bases, with 14 bases between. The CDR3 DNA follows: TGTGCCAGCAGCTTAGGGTGGGGGGGCCTCAACACTGAAGCTTTCTTT. This codes for CASSLGWGGLNTEAFF. The whole variable domain, remainder taken from reference TRBV11-2 and TRBJ1-1, is EAGVAQSPRYKIIEKRQSVAFWCNPISGHATLYWYQQILGQGPKLLIQFQNNGVVDDSQLPKDRFSAERLKGVDSTLKIQPAKLEDSAVYLCASSLGWGGLNTEAFFGQGTRLTVV.

About this clone itself: The junction shows a germline mismatch at one end, possibly a read error. The chain combines TRBV7-8 with TRBJ2-7; 7 bases map to TRBD1. In germline, CDR1 is SGHVS, CDR2 FQNEAQ. This CDR3 contains 12 residues. CDR3 region: CASSLVRGQVVF. As DNA, the CDR3 is TGTGCCAGCAGCTTAGTAAGGGGGCAGGTCGTTTTC.

The chain joins TRBV24-1 to TRBJ2-1, with 12 bases aligning to TRBD2. The V segment lost 2 bases and the J segment 8 bases; nucleotides outside the gene matches: 6. In germline, CDR1 is KGHDR, CDR2 SFDVKD. This CDR3 region has 16 residues. The chain's CDR3 is CATSDYVTSGRHEQFF. The CDR3 bases are TGTGCCACCAGTGATTACGTGACTAGCGGGAGACATGAGCAGTTCTTC.

The V call is TRBV27, the J call TRBJ1-5; D unclear. Germline V gene sequence: CDR1 MNHEY, CDR2 SMNVEV (reference sequence). This CDR3 is 16 amino acids long. V lost 0 bases to trimming and J lost 0 bases, with 9 bases between them. CDR3 coding DNA: TGTGCCAGCAGTTTATCAGGAACCTATAGCAATCAGCCCCAGCATTTT. Protein sequence: CASSLSGTYSNQPQHF.

V and J are TRBV6-4 and TRBJ2-1; TRBD1 or TRBD2 may be the D gene (6 bases each). The CDR3 runs to 15 residues. The germline V gene encodes CDR1 MRHNA and CDR2 SNTAGT. The germline V and J ends were trimmed by 0 bases and 9 bases, with 15 bases remaining between them. The CDR3 loop reads CASSDSIGGGSEQFF. The CDR3 DNA follows: TGTGCCAGCAGTGACTCAATCGGAGGGGGGTCTGAGCAGTTCTTC.

This clone is a singleton in its sample. This chain links TRBV25-1 with TRBJ2-5, with D possibly matching TRBD2 (6 bases). Trimming shortened V by 0 bases and J by 1 base, and 6 bases separated the two germline ends. The CDR3 extends over 14 amino acids. Germline V gene sequence: CDR1 MGHDK, CDR2 SYGVNS. CDR3 sequence reads: CASSEYGGQETQYF. DNA of the CDR3: TGTGCCAGCAGTGAATACGGGGGCCAAGAGACCCAGTACTTC.

This chain joins TRBV29-1 and TRBJ2-3; 8 bases agree with TRBD2. The ends lost 3 bases at V and 4 bases at J; junction bases unmatched: 3. From germline, CDR1 is SQVTM and CDR2 ANQGSEA. The CDR3 sequence is 13 residues long. CDR3 DNA sequence: TGCAGCGTTGAGAGCGGGAGACCAGATACGCAGTATTTT. Amino acid sequence: CSVESGRPDTQYF.